A selection of T cell receptor beta chains follows, all from one sample in a study of CD8 T cells in acute hepatitis C reinfection. Measured with immunoSEQ multiplex PCR; TCRdb has only the in-frame clones, and not every one. Counted here are 38,000 or so clones, around 87% occurring once; the ten biggest clones make up 0.5%. Sequencing was carried out using naive CD8+ T cells from PBMCs. The receptors here all came from a man between 25 and 39 years old with chronic hepatitis C. The CDR3 runs from the conserved cysteine through the conserved F or W. The D gene is left open where the match is weak.

TRBJ1-5 18 TRBV21-1 NA TGTGCCAGCAGCAAAGGGATCCCAAGAAATGGGAGCAATCAGCCCCAGCATTTT CASSKGIPRNGSNQPQHF
TRBJ2-1 16 TRBV19 NA TGTGCCAGTAGTATAGTCAGCGGGCACCTCTACAATGAGCAGTTCTTC CASSIVSGHLYNEQFF
TRBJ2-2 18 TRBV30 TRBD1 TGTGCCTGGAGTGACCCCGATCCATCGGGACAGATCACCGGGGAGCTGTTTTTT CAWSDPDPSGQITGELFF
TRBJ2-1 15 TRBV7-9 NA TGTGCCAGCAGCTCGGCGGAGAGCTCCTACAATGAGCAGTTCTTC CASSSAESSYNEQFF
TRBJ2-7 14 TRBV7-6 TRBD1 TGTGCCAGCAGCCCGGGACAGGCGTTCGACGAGCAGTACTTC CASSPGQAFDEQYF
TRBJ2-5 14 TRBV7-9 NA TGTGCCAGCAGCCCAGTCAGGGCATTGGAGACCCAGTACTTC CASSPVRALETQYF
TRBJ2-3 14 TRBV9 NA TGTGCCAGCAGCGTAGATACCTTAACAGATACGCAGTATTTT CASSVDTLTDTQYF
TRBJ1-3 11 TRBV2 TRBD1 TGTGCCAGCAGGAGCCCGGGACAGGTTTATTTT CASRSPGQVYF
TRBJ1-1 16 TRBV28 TRBD1 TGTGCCAGCAGTTTAGGGATGGGACAGGGGAACACTGAAGCTTTCTTT CASSLGMGQGNTEAFF
TRBJ2-5 14 TRBV7-9 NA TGTGCCAGCAGCTCGCCTCGGCGCCCGGGGACCCAGTACTTC CASSSPRRPGTQYF
TRBJ2-7 14 TRBV9 NA TGTGCCAGCAGCGTTAGTCAGGGAGGAAACGAGCAGTACTTC CASSVSQGGNEQYF
TRBJ1-2 15 TRBV9 NA TGTGCCAGCAGCGTAGGGGGAGGCTGGGGCGGTGGCTACACCTTC CASSVGGGWGGGYTF
TRBJ2-1 15 TRBV14 NA TGTGCCAGCAGCCAAGATAGCAATTACTACAATGAGCAGTTCTTC CASSQDSNYYNEQFF
TRBJ2-2 14 TRBV4-2 NA TGTGCCAGCAGCCGTGGGACGAACACCGGGGAGCTGTTTTTT CASSRGTNTGELFF
TRBJ2-2 16 TRBV7-9 TRBD2 TGTGCCAGCAGAATACTAGCGGAGGGGAACACCGGGGAGCTGTTTTTT CASRILAEGNTGELFF
TRBJ2-3 13 TRBV6-5 NA TGTGCCAGCAGTTCGCCAAACACAGATACGCAGTATTTT CASSSPNTDTQYF
TRBJ1-5 15 TRBV5-5 NA TGTGCCAGCAGCGGATCCGGTTTTAGCAATCAGCCCCAGCATTTT CASSGSGFSNQPQHF
TRBJ2-5 14 TRBV5-1 NA TGCGCCAGCAGCTTGTTTGGGGAAGCGGAGACCCAGTACTTC CASSLFGEAETQYF